This record covers a single T cell receptor beta chain. The sample belongs to a study of blood T cell repertoires in COVID-19. CDR1 SGHNT and CDR2 YYREEE come from the germline V gene (reference sequence). Deletions cut 0 bases from V and 0 bases from J, with 6 bases between. The CDR3 totals 14 residues. TCRdb keeps only in-frame clones here, not all; method: immunoSEQ multiplex PCR. Among about 93,000 clones, about nine tenths were seen once, and the ten largest hold 4.5% to 6.5%. The chain employs TRBV5-4 and TRBJ1-2; D remains unclear. The sample was peripheral blood. The sequence was collected from a man in his 60s with COVID-19, enrolled during active disease. CDR3 sequence: CASSLAPANYGYTF. CDR3 bases: TGTGCCAGCAGCTTGGCGCCGGCTAACTATGGCTACACCTTC. Complete variable domain (other parts from reference TRBV5-4 and TRBJ1-2): ETGVTQSPTHLIKTRGQQVTLRCSSQSGHNTVSWYQQALGQGPQFIFQYYREEENGRGNFPPRFSGLQFPNYSSELNVNALELDDSALYLCASSLAPANYGYTFGSGTRLTVV.